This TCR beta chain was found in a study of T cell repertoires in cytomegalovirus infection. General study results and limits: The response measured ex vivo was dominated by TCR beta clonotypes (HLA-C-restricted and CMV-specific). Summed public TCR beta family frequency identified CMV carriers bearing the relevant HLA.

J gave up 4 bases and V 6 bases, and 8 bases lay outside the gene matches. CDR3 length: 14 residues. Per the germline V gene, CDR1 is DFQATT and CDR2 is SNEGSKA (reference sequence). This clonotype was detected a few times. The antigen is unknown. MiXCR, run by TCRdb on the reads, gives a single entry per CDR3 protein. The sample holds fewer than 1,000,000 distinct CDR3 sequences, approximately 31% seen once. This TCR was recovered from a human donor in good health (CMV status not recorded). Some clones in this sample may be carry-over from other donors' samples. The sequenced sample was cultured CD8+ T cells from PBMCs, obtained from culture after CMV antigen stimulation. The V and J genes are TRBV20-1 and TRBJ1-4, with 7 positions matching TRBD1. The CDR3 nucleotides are TGCAGTGCCCTTCTGGACAGGAATAATGAAAAACTGTTTTTT. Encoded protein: CSALLDRNNEKLFF.